The 28 T cell receptor beta chains presented below share a single source sample, sequenced in a study of shared clonotypes between healthy human individuals. Sequenced by immunoSEQ multiplex PCR; TCRdb stores in-frame clones only, minus some. The sample carries 90,000 to 100,000 clones, more than 45% recorded once. The sequenced material came from PBMCs. These receptors came from a woman between 35 and 50 years old in good health. Some clones in this sample may be carry-over from other donors' samples.

This clone was picked up one time. The chain uses TRBV10-3 and TRBJ2-1; D is possibly TRBD2 (6 bases). Trimming took 0 bases from V and 12 from J, leaving 12 bases between them. The CDR3 runs 13 residues. Germline lookup yields CDR1 ENHRY and CDR2 SYGVKD. The CDR3 DNA reads as TGTGCCATCAGTGAGTCCAGGGTGGAGGGGCAGTTCTTC. This sequence encodes CAISESRVEGQFF.

This clone was picked up a small number of times. The genes are TRBV29-1 and TRBJ2-5; D remains ambiguous. Germline CDR1 SQVTM, CDR2 ANQGSEA. The CDR3 runs to 11 residues. V dropped 7 bases and J dropped 5 bases, with 11 bases sitting between them. For the CDR3, the DNA is TGCAGCGCGTCCCTATTGGAGACCCAGTACTTC. Protein sequence: CSASLLETQYF.

J is TRBJ1-4 and V is TRBV30; 7 bases align to TRBD1. The CDR3 consists of 14 residues. Trimming took 2 bases from V and 3 from J; bases not matched to a gene: 3. Germline values: CDR1 GTSNPN, CDR2 SVGIG (reference sequence). CDR3 in DNA: TGTGCCTGGAGTTCAGGGGGATCTAATGAAAAACTGTTTTTT. This translates into CAWSSGGSNEKLFF.

The chain couples TRBV5-1 to TRBJ2-7; 8 bases fit TRBD1. Losses at the gene ends were 5 bases for V and 7 bases for J; bases not matched to a gene: 8. The CDR3 runs to 13 residues. Germline V CDR1 and CDR2: SGHRS, YFSETQ. CDR3 region: CASSNQGASEQYF. For the CDR3, the DNA is TGCGCCAGCAGTAACCAGGGGGCGAGTGAGCAGTACTTC.

This sequence joins TRBV5-6 and TRBJ2-7; D is perhaps TRBD2 (6 bases). This CDR3 contains 14 residues. Trimming left V 4 bases short and J 3 bases short, with 14 bases between. CDR1 is SGHDT and CDR2 is YYEEEE in the germline V gene. CDR3 sequence: CASSQLARVYEQYF. CDR3 DNA sequence: TGTGCCAGCAGCCAACTAGCTAGGGTCTACGAGCAGTACTTC.

The chain is built from TRBV19 and TRBJ1-1; D remains ambiguous. The CDR3 contains 15 residues. Germline CDR1 reads LNHDA; CDR2 reads SQIVND (reference sequence). V was pared by 4 bases and J by 0 bases, with 12 bases between. CDR3 bases: TGTGCCAGTAGTACGGCGCAGACGATGAACACTGAAGCTTTCTTT. Its protein product is CASSTAQTMNTEAFF.

This clone was recorded only once. The genes are TRBV4-1 and TRBJ1-1, with D unresolved. This CDR3 region has 13 residues. V was pared by 2 bases and J by 1 base, with 5 bases between. CDR1 is MGHRA and CDR2 is YSYEKL in the germline V gene. The DNA of the CDR3 is TGCGCCAGCAGCCAACTCGGGAACACTGAAGCTTTCTTT. It specifies CASSQLGNTEAFF.

The chain combines TRBV28 with TRBJ2-1, with a tentative D call TRBD2 (5 bases). V was cut by 5 bases and J by 9 bases, with 11 bases left in between. Looked up from germline, CDR1 is MDHEN and CDR2 is SYDVKM. This CDR3 region has 12 residues. CDR3 sequence: CASSPLAREQFF. DNA for the CDR3: TGTGCCAGCAGTCCGCTAGCTCGTGAGCAGTTCTTC.

This clone was recorded once. The CDR3 sequence: CASSLEGETQYF. The CDR3 bases are TGTGCCAGCAGCTTGGAGGGAGAGACCCAGTACTTC. V is TRBV5-5 and J is TRBJ2-5; D is unresolved. The CDR3 runs 12 residues. Germline values: CDR1 SGHKS, CDR2 YYEKEE (reference sequence). V dropped 0 bases and J dropped 4 bases, with 4 bases sitting between them.

This clone came up a few times. The V and J genes are TRBV2 and TRBJ2-5; TRBD2 matches at 9 bases. Germline V CDR1 and CDR2: SNHLY, FYNNEI. Trimming cost V 6 bases and J 2 bases; bases outside gene matches: 10. The length of the CDR3 is 16 residues. This CDR3 reads CASRDETSGPQETQYF. The CDR3 region has the DNA TGTGCCAGCAGAGACGAGACTAGCGGCCCTCAAGAGACCCAGTACTTC.

The chain carries TRBV28 and TRBJ2-1; D is perhaps TRBD2 (6 bases). Trimming took off 6 bases at V and 10 bases at J, with 13 bases between the two ends. Germline CDR1 and CDR2: MDHEN and SYDVKM. The CDR3 has 12 residues. CDR3 DNA: TGTGCCAGCAGGAGGGCGCGGGGAGAGCAGTTCTTC. Protein: CASRRARGEQFF.

The chain combines TRBV7-9 with TRBJ2-2; 7 bases match TRBD2. The length of the CDR3 is 15 residues. Trimming cost V 7 bases and J 5 bases; bases outside gene matches: 10. Germline V gene sequence: CDR1 SEHNR, CDR2 FQNEAQ (reference sequence). The CDR3: CASTRGAGNTGELFF. The CDR3 DNA sequence: TGTGCCAGCACCCGGGGAGCGGGAAATACCGGGGAGCTGTTTTTT.

This clone was seen ten or more times. The V call is TRBV30, the J call TRBJ1-5, with 9 bases aligning to TRBD1. The CDR3 has 15 amino acids. The V gene end was trimmed by 2 bases and the J gene end by 4 bases; junction bases not matched to a gene: 6. Per the germline V gene, CDR1 is GTSNPN and CDR2 is SVGIG (reference sequence). CDR3 loop: CAWSRQGGPNQPQHF. The CDR3 DNA follows: TGTGCCTGGAGTAGACAGGGGGGGCCGAATCAGCCCCAGCATTTT.

This clone was found many times. The V call is TRBV11-2, the J call TRBJ2-7; D is perhaps TRBD2 (5 bases). Germline CDR1 SGHAT, CDR2 FQNNGV. V lost 0 bases and J 9 bases, leaving 9 bases between the germline ends. CDR3 length: 12 amino acids. CDR3 in DNA: TGTGCCAGCAGCTTAGACTTGGGGAGGCAGTACTTC. Amino acids: CASSLDLGRQYF. The full variable domain, completed using reference TRBV11-2 and TRBJ2-7, is EAGVAQSPRYKIIEKRQSVAFWCNPISGHATLYWYQQILGQGPKLLIQFQNNGVVDDSQLPKDRFSAERLKGVDSTLKIQPAKLEDSAVYLCASSLDLGRQYFGPGTRLTVT.

The chain carries TRBV5-4 and TRBJ1-4; D is unclear. Between the trimmed V and J ends, which lost 0 bases and 8 bases, there was a span of 11 bases. The CDR3 is made up of 14 amino acids. Germline V gene lookup returns CDR1 SGHNT and CDR2 YYREEE (reference sequence). The CDR3 bases are TGTGCCAGCAGCTTGGGTGCAGTTTCGGAAAAACTGTTTTTT. It translates to CASSLGAVSEKLFF. The whole variable domain, remainder taken from reference TRBV5-4 and TRBJ1-4, is ETGVTQSPTHLIKTRGQQVTLRCSSQSGHNTVSWYQQALGQGPQFIFQYYREEENGRGNFPPRFSGLQFPNYSSELNVNALELDDSALYLCASSLGAVSEKLFFGSGTQLSVL.

This clone was found many times. In nucleotides, the CDR3 is TGTGCCTGGAGTGTCGGGACTAGCGGGGGTAAGCAGTTCTTC. Its protein product is CAWSVGTSGGKQFF. The chain has TRBV30 and TRBJ2-1; 14 bases line up with TRBD2. V trimming: 0 bases; J trimming: 11 bases; junction bases outside the gene matches: 3. This CDR3 is 14 amino acids long. Per germline, CDR1 GTSNPN and CDR2 SVGIG (reference sequence).

Ten or more counts support this clone. The CDR3 sequence: CASSLEGTVGYGYTF. In DNA, the CDR3 is TGTGCCAGCAGCTTGGAAGGGACTGTGGGATATGGCTACACCTTC. The V gene is TRBV5-6, the J gene TRBJ1-2; D may be TRBD1 (5 bases). Deletions cut 0 bases from V and 5 bases from J, with 14 bases between. CDR1 and CDR2 from the germline V gene are SGHDT and YYEEEE. The CDR3 is 15 amino acids.

The rearrangement links TRBV2 to TRBJ1-2; D is unresolved. Between the trimmed V and J ends, which lost 10 bases and 8 bases, there was a span of 8 bases. CDR1 is SNHLY, CDR2 FYNNEI, per germline. There are 9 residues in the CDR3. The CDR3 DNA follows: TGTGCCACGGAGGAAGGCTACACCTTC. Translation: CATEEGYTF.

The table lists this clone with many counts. CDR3 nucleotide sequence: TGTGCCAGCAGCCAAGTTAGGGGAAATGAGCAGTTCTTC. It translates to CASSQVRGNEQFF. The gene calls are TRBV4-2 and TRBJ2-1, with TRBD1 as a possible D gene (5 bases). Germline-derived CDR1 and CDR2 are LGHNA and YNFKEQ. This CDR3 is built from 13 residues. With 1 base removed from V and 7 bases from J, the gap between germline ends came to 8 bases.

As to this clone: One junction end does not reproduce the germline sequence, and a read error may be involved. This chain joins TRBV18 and TRBJ2-4, with 9 bases matching TRBD1. This CDR3 contains 15 residues. Germline-derived CDR1 and CDR2 are KGHSH and LQKENI. In DNA, the CDR3 is TGTGCCAGCTCACCAGATACAGGGGGCTTTGGCATTCAGTGCTTC. This translates into CASSPDTGGFGIQCF.

The chain carries TRBV2 and TRBJ1-5, with D maybe TRBD1 (6 bases). V lost 6 bases and J lost 0, with 9 bases in between. CDR1 and CDR2 from the germline V gene are SNHLY and FYNNEI. The CDR3 runs 14 residues. The CDR3 protein is CASRGGGSNQPQHF. CDR3 nucleotide sequence: TGTGCCAGCAGAGGGGGGGGTAGCAATCAGCCCCAGCATTTT.

This clone was observed at least ten times. The chain couples TRBV4-1 to TRBJ1-1, with unresolved D. V shed 0 bases and J shed 4 bases, with 12 bases lying between them. Germline V gene lookup returns CDR1 MGHRA and CDR2 YSYEKL. This CDR3 is built from 15 residues. The CDR3 is CASSQEPFDATEAFF. CDR3 nucleotides: TGCGCCAGCAGCCAAGAACCTTTTGATGCCACTGAAGCTTTCTTT.

This clone was observed at least ten times. This chain connects TRBV5-1 to TRBJ2-1; 13 nucleotides align to TRBD2. Germline V gene sequence: CDR1 SGHRS, CDR2 YFSETQ. This CDR3 contains 17 residues. With 4 bases clipped from V and 4 bases from J, the junction kept 8 bases outside the gene matches. CDR3 residues: CASSPGLAGVGYNEQFF. The CDR3, as DNA: TGCGCCAGCAGCCCTGGACTAGCGGGAGTAGGGTACAATGAGCAGTTCTTC.

The chain combines TRBV29-1 with TRBJ2-7; 11 nucleotides line up with TRBD2. This CDR3 contains 14 residues. Trimming at V came to 3 bases and at J to 1 base, leaving 2 bases not matched to a gene. Germline V lookup: CDR1 SQVTM, CDR2 ANQGSEA. The CDR3 nucleotides are TGCAGCGTTGACCTAGCGGGAGGTTCCTACGAGCAGTACTTC. Protein product: CSVDLAGGSYEQYF.

This clone occurred many times. The sample has other DNA sequences that encode this CDR3 too. This rearrangement joins TRBV7-8 to TRBJ2-7, with TRBD2 matching over 11 bases. Germline V lookup: CDR1 SGHVS, CDR2 FQNEAQ. Losses at the gene ends were 4 bases for V and 4 bases for J; bases not matched to a gene: 6. The CDR3 extends over 15 amino acids. The CDR3 nucleotides are TGTGCCAGCAGCTCCCGGAGACTAGCGGGATACGAGCAGTACTTC. Residues: CASSSRRLAGYEQYF.

This chain uses TRBV4-1 with TRBJ1-4; no firm D call. The CDR3 length is 12 residues. CDR1 is MGHRA and CDR2 is YSYEKL in the germline V gene. The V and J ends lost 1 base and 7 bases respectively, with 4 bases between them. The chain's CDR3 is CASSQVFEKLFF. The CDR3 bases are TGCGCCAGCAGCCAAGTTTTTGAAAAACTGTTTTTT.

This chain connects TRBV7-2 to TRBJ1-5; D is unclear. The germline V and J ends were trimmed by 5 bases and 4 bases, with 12 bases remaining between them. Per germline, CDR1 SGHTA and CDR2 FQGNSA. This CDR3 contains 14 residues. Here the CDR3 DNA reads TGTGCCAGCAGCCTTCAATCGGGAAATCAGCCCCAGCATTTT. Translating it yields CASSLQSGNQPQHF.

The rearrangement links TRBV7-9 to TRBJ2-5; 8 bases map to TRBD1. The J segment lost 3 bases and the V segment lost 5 bases, leaving 11 bases of the junction unmatched. The CDR3 sequence is 16 residues long. CDR1 is SEHNR, CDR2 FQNEAQ, per germline (reference sequence). CDR3 region: CASSRPRTGWEETQYF. The CDR3 DNA sequence: TGTGCCAGCAGCAGACCAAGGACAGGGTGGGAAGAGACCCAGTACTTC.